The sequence of this T cell receptor (beta chain) was determined in a study of low-dose radiotherapy and immunotherapy resistance in tumors. Germline lookup yields CDR1 MDHEN and CDR2 SYDVKM. Deletions cut 6 bases from V and 4 bases from J, with 4 bases between. The CDR3 has 11 amino acids. This clonotype was observed once. TRAV- and TRBV-specific primers were used for first-strand cDNA, which covered alpha and beta chains. Over approximately 20 PCR cycles, TCRs were amplified from a constant-region primer and V-primer adapter. Isolated mRNA was amplified by in vitro transcription. Using its own MiXCR run on the reads, TCRdb lists one record per CDR3 protein. Of about 12,000 distinct CDR3 sequences listed, roughly four fifths are singletons.

The chain joins TRBV28 to TRBJ1-5; the D is unclear. The origin of this receptor is a human donor with advanced metastatic prostate, ovarian, gallbladder or colorectal cancer (not recorded which). This table probably holds off-target reads from a library built for another chain. CDR3 amino acids: CASSRNQPQHF. The CDR3 DNA follows: TGTGCCAGCAGCCGAAATCAGCCCCAGCATTTT.